The clone carrying this T cell receptor (beta chain) was observed many times. All participating donors were Caucasian adults from Nashville, Tennessee. This record comes from a study of shared clonotypes between healthy human individuals. Trimming took off 1 base at V and 2 bases at J, with 6 bases between the two ends. This CDR3 is 13 amino acids long. Germline CDR1 reads SGHDT; CDR2 reads YYEEEE. PBMC DNA, left unsorted, was sequenced on ten immunoSEQ deep assay plates. Clones were read by immunoSEQ multiplex PCR, and TCRdb kept only the in-frame ones, dropping some. The sample records about 450,000 clones, approximately 79% being singletons.

V is TRBV5-6 and J is TRBJ2-5; no clear D gene. This sequence was found in a woman aged 35 to 49 in good health. Some clones in this sample may be carry-over from other donors' samples. The sample consisted of PBMCs. This chain's CDR3 is CASSLPAQETQYF. CDR3 DNA sequence: TGTGCCAGCAGCTTGCCAGCGCAAGAGACCCAGTACTTC. Complete variable domain (other parts from reference TRBV5-6 and TRBJ2-5): DAGVTQSPTHLIKTRGQQVTLRCSPKSGHDTVSWYQQALGQGPQFIFQYYEEEERQRGNFPDRFSGHQFPNYSSELNVNALLLGDSALYLCASSLPAQETQYFGPGTRLLVL.